Below, 15 T cell receptor beta chains from the same sample are listed, as sequenced in a study of CD8+ T cells in alopecia areata. Extracted RNA was reverse transcribed, and the resulting cDNA served as sequencing template. Generated by immunoSEQ multiplex PCR, the TCRdb table keeps only in-frame clones and is missing some. In the table there are some 130,000 clones, around 50% of which are singletons. The source was CD4+ T cells sorted from blood, collected at week 0. All receptors come from a human donor with alopecia areata.

This clone was seen only a few times. This sample includes further DNA sequences coding for the same CDR3. V and J are TRBV7-2 and TRBJ1-2; 10 bases align to TRBD1. The V and J ends lost 3 bases and 5 bases, in that order; junction bases with no gene match: 0. The germline CDR1 and CDR2 sequences are SGHTA and FQGNSA. This CDR3 comprises 13 residues. The CDR3, as DNA: TGTGCCAGCAGCTTGGGACAGGGGTATGGCTACACCTTC. This translates into CASSLGQGYGYTF.

CDR3 sequence reads: CASSHAGTRNRNGELFF. The CDR3 DNA reads TGCGCCAGCAGCCACGCCGGGACTAGAAATCGTAACGGGGAGCTGTTTTTT. The chain has TRBV4-1 and TRBJ2-2; TRBD2 aligns across 8 bases. The CDR3 is made up of 17 amino acids. Germline trimming cut 3 bases from V and 7 bases from J; bases unmatched to any gene: 13. The germline V gene has CDR1 MGHRA and CDR2 YSYEKL.

V usage is TRBV29-1 and J usage is TRBJ1-1; D uncertain. The CDR3 loop spans 11 amino acids. Germline CDR1 is SQVTM and CDR2 is ANQGSEA. Between the trimmed V and J ends, which lost 7 bases and 4 bases, there was a span of 10 bases. CDR3 in amino acids: CSAVGSTEAFF. The CDR3 DNA sequence: TGCAGCGCTGTCGGGAGCACTGAAGCTTTCTTT.

The CDR3 loop reads CASSLEAGSTDTQYF. The CDR3 nucleotides are TGTGCCAGCAGCTTGGAGGCGGGAAGCACAGATACGCAGTATTTT. This chain links TRBV5-4 with TRBJ2-3; possibly TRBD2 for D (6 bases). V gave up 0 bases and J gave up 0 bases, with 8 bases separating them. The CDR3 covers 15 residues. Germline values: CDR1 SGHNT, CDR2 YYREEE (reference sequence).

The chain recombines TRBV27 with TRBJ1-2; 9 bases are shared with TRBD1. Trimming took 7 bases from V and 3 from J; bases not matched to a gene: 3. This CDR3 spans 13 amino acids. Germline CDR1 MNHEY, CDR2 SMNVEV (reference sequence). CDR3 loop: CASKGQGDYGYTF. The CDR3 DNA sequence: TGTGCCAGCAAGGGACAGGGCGACTATGGCTACACCTTC.

The CDR3 here is CASSQEAGAGYGYTF. CDR3 nucleotides: TGCGCCAGCAGCCAAGAGGCCGGGGCGGGCTATGGCTACACCTTC. J is TRBJ1-2 and V is TRBV4-3; tentatively, D is TRBD1 (5 bases). Germline assignment: CDR1 LGHNA and CDR2 YSLEER. This CDR3 contains 15 residues. The ends were cut back, 0 bases at V and 4 bases at J, with 12 bases in the middle.

This clone was found a few times. This chain joins TRBV23-1 and TRBJ2-7; 7 nucleotides align to TRBD2. TRBV23-1 is classed as an ORF, of uncertain function. After removal of 3 bases from V and 4 bases from J, the junction contained 6 bases not matched to a gene. The CDR3 is made up of 14 amino acids. The CDR3 DNA reads TGCGCCAGCAGTCACCGCGGGAGCATATACGAGCAGTACTTC. It yields the protein CASSHRGSIYEQYF.

The chain carries TRBV2 and TRBJ2-1; 9 nucleotides match TRBD2. J gave up 4 bases and V 3 bases, and 7 bases lay outside the gene matches. This CDR3 has 16 residues. The V gene's germline CDR1 is SNHLY and CDR2 FYNNEI. The CDR3 DNA sequence: TGTGCCAGCAGTGATGGCGGGGGGGCCTCGTACAATGAGCAGTTCTTC. It codes for CASSDGGGASYNEQFF.

The chain links TRBV6-5 to TRBJ2-7; D is unclear. Germline-derived CDR1 and CDR2 are MNHEY and SVGAGI. This CDR3 spans 15 amino acids. Trimming stripped 2 bases from V and 3 bases from J, with 14 bases between. CDR3 amino acids: CASSYGPPPNYEQYF. The CDR3 region has the DNA TGTGCCAGCAGTTACGGACCACCTCCGAACTACGAGCAGTACTTC.

The chain has TRBV5-5 and TRBJ2-5; D might be TRBD1 or TRBD2, each matching 5 bases. Trimming shortened V by 1 base and J by 1 base, and 11 bases separated the two germline ends. This CDR3 is built from 15 residues. CDR1 and CDR2 (germline): SGHKS, YYEKEE (reference sequence). The chain's CDR3 is CASSLIVGPQETQYF. DNA of the CDR3: TGTGCCAGCAGCTTGATAGTGGGACCCCAAGAGACCCAGTACTTC.

This clone has just a few counts. V usage is TRBV29-1 and J usage is TRBJ2-5; 8 nucleotides align to TRBD1. In germline, CDR1 is SQVTM, CDR2 ANQGSEA. The V and J ends lost 6 bases and 4 bases, in that order; junction bases with no gene match: 10. The CDR3 spans 14 residues. DNA for the CDR3: TGCAGCGTGCGCGCGGACAGGGTAGTAGAGACCCAGTACTTC. It codes for CSVRADRVVETQYF.

This clone has a single count. The V gene is TRBV7-9, the J gene TRBJ2-3; D is possibly TRBD1 or TRBD2 (5 bases each). Germline CDR1 reads SEHNR; CDR2 reads FQNEAQ (reference sequence). This CDR3 region has 13 residues. V lost 1 base and J lost 4, with 6 bases in between. The CDR3 sequence: CASSLGGSDTQYF. The CDR3 DNA reads as TGTGCCAGCAGCTTAGGGGGGTCAGATACGCAGTATTTT.

J is TRBJ2-3 and V is TRBV5-4; 10 nucleotides match TRBD2. CDR1 SGHNT and CDR2 YYREEE come from the germline V gene (reference sequence). CDR3 length: 17 amino acids. V lost 1 base and J lost 4; bases outside the gene matches: 9. For the CDR3, the DNA is TGTGCCAGCAGCTTGAGCCCCTTGAGCGGGGGGGCAGATACGCAGTATTTT. It yields the protein CASSLSPLSGGADTQYF.

Written as DNA, the CDR3 is TGTGCCAGCACGTGGGTAACGGGGACAGGGAACACCGGGGAGCTGTTTTTT. As protein: CASTWVTGTGNTGELFF. The chain couples TRBV7-9 to TRBJ2-2; 8 nucleotides align to TRBD1. The germline V gene has CDR1 SEHNR and CDR2 FQNEAQ (reference sequence). The CDR3 sequence is 17 residues long. The J segment lost 1 base and the V segment lost 7 bases, leaving 11 bases of the junction unmatched.

The V and J genes are TRBV6-1 and TRBJ1-1; 7 nucleotides agree with TRBD1. Germline V gene lookup returns CDR1 MNHNS and CDR2 SASEGT. The J segment lost 1 base and the V segment lost 6 bases, leaving 8 bases of the junction unmatched. CDR3 length: 15 amino acids. CDR3 sequence reads: CASRIDRASNTEAFF. The CDR3 DNA sequence: TGTGCCAGCAGGATAGACAGGGCATCGAACACTGAAGCTTTCTTT.